Following are 8 T cell receptor beta chains from one sample sequenced in a study of cytomegalovirus exposure and HLA in healthy donors (dated by TCRdb to 2016 to 2017). The receptor library was made with the immunoSEQ multiplex PCR assay. The multiplex PCR relied on a mix of 60 forward primers for TCR Vbeta segments and 13 reverse primers for TCR Jbeta segments. This immuneACCESS table, as held by TCRdb, lists in-frame sequences with V and J called but not all clones. Of the missing ones, under half trace to an unresolved V gene in checked studies; the others have no known cause. The sample table holds about 140,000 clones, of which roughly two thirds were seen once. Clones ranked in the top ten supply 1% to 1.5% of the sample. What was sequenced was PBMCs. The source is a woman in her thirties or forties in good health and CMV-seronegative.

This rearrangement joins TRBV2 to TRBJ2-2; the D is unclear. CDR1 is SNHLY, CDR2 FYNNEI, per germline. The V gene lost 4 bases and the J gene lost 4 bases, with 10 bases spanning the gap. The CDR3 runs to 14 residues. Written as DNA, the CDR3 is TGTGCCAGCAGTGGAGTCCGATCCACCGGGGAGCTGTTTTTT. Translating it yields CASSGVRSTGELFF.

The rearrangement links TRBV5-6 to TRBJ1-2; D gene uncertain. The CDR3 is made up of 14 amino acids. Germline V CDR1 and CDR2: SGHDT, YYEEEE. The V end lost 0 bases, the J end lost 5 bases, and 11 bases lay between the germline ends. The CDR3 loop is CASSLGSGSYGYTF. CDR3 DNA sequence: TGTGCCAGCAGCTTGGGCTCCGGGTCATATGGCTACACCTTC.

This clone was seen more than once but under ten times. V usage is TRBV5-6 and J usage is TRBJ1-1; 9 bases agree with TRBD1. V lost 4 bases to trimming and J lost 4 bases; unmatched junction nucleotides: 2. This CDR3 has 13 residues. The germline V gene has CDR1 SGHDT and CDR2 YYEEEE. The CDR3 coding sequence is TGTGCCAGCAGCCAGGACAGGGGCACTGAAGCTTTCTTT. Its protein is CASSQDRGTEAFF.

V is TRBV14 and J is TRBJ2-1; D is uncertain. Deletions cut 0 bases from V and 8 bases from J, with 14 bases between. CDR3 length: 15 residues. Looked up from germline, CDR1 is SGHDN and CDR2 is FVKESK. The CDR3 DNA reads TGTGCCAGCAGCCAAGAATCTAGGTCTCGCGATGAGCAGTTCTTC. Its protein is CASSQESRSRDEQFF.

The rearrangement uses TRBV10-2 and TRBJ2-2, with 8 bases identical to TRBD1. This CDR3 comprises 17 residues. The J segment lost 6 bases and the V segment lost 6 bases, leaving 15 bases of the junction unmatched. Germline V CDR1 and CDR2: WSHSY, SAAADI. CDR3 residues: CASSSGQEALVSGELFF. CDR3 DNA: TGCGCCAGCAGCTCGGGACAGGAGGCCTTAGTTTCCGGGGAGCTGTTTTTT.

This clone has a handful of counts. V gene TRBV6-1 combines with J gene TRBJ1-2; D is uncertain. CDR1 MNHNS and CDR2 SASEGT come from the germline V gene. Trimming removed 6 bases at V and 5 bases at J, with 10 bases between. The CDR3 loop spans 12 amino acids. The DNA for the CDR3 is TGTGCCAGCAGCCCGGCCGGGTATGGCTACACCTTC. This encodes CASSPAGYGYTF.

V and J are TRBV10-3 and TRBJ2-5, with D perhaps TRBD2 (5 bases). This CDR3 region has 14 residues. V gave up 2 bases and J gave up 1 base, with 8 bases separating them. CDR1 and CDR2 from the germline V gene are ENHRY and SYGVKD. The CDR3 here is CAISEGAVQETQYF. The CDR3 DNA is TGTGCCATCAGTGAGGGAGCGGTCCAAGAGACCCAGTACTTC.

The chain links TRBV25-1 to TRBJ1-1, with TRBD1 matching 7 bases. With V trimmed by 2 bases and J by 0 bases, 6 bases remained unmatched. This CDR3 comprises 16 residues. Germline V CDR1 and CDR2: MGHDK, SYGVNS. The CDR3, as DNA: TGTGCCAGCAGTGAACGAGGGGGCGTCATGAACACTGAAGCTTTCTTT. As protein: CASSERGGVMNTEAFF.